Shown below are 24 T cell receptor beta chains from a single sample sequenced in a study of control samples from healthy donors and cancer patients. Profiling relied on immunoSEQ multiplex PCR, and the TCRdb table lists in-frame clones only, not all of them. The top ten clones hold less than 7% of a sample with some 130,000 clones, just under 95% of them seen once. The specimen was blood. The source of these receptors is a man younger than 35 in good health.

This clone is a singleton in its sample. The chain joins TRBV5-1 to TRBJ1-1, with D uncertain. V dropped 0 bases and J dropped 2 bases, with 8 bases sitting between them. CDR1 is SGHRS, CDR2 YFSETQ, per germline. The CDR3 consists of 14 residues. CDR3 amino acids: CASSLGQRNTEAFF. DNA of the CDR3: TGCGCCAGCAGCTTGGGGCAGCGTAACACTGAAGCTTTCTTT. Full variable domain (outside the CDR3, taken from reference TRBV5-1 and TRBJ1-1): KAGVTQTPRYLIKTRGQQVTLSCSPISGHRSVSWYQQTPGQGLQFLFEYFSETQRNKGNFPGRFSGRQFSNSRSEMNVSTLELGDSALYLCASSLGQRNTEAFFGQGTRLTVV.

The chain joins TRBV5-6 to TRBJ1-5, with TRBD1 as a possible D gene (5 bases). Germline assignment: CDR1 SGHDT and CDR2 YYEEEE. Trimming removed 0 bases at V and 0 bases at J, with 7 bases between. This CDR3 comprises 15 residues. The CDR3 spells CASSLEQASNQPQHF. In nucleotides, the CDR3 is TGTGCCAGCAGCTTGGAACAGGCTAGCAATCAGCCCCAGCATTTT.

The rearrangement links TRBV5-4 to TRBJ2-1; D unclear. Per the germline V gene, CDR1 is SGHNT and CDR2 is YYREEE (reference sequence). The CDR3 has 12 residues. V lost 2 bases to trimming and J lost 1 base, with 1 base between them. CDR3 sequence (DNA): TGTGCCAGCAGCTTTTCCTACAATGAGCAGTTCTTC. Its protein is CASSFSYNEQFF.

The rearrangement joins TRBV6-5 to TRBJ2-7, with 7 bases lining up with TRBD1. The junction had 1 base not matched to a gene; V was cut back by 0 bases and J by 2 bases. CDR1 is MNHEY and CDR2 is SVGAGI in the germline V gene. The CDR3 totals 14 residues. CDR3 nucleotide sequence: TGTGCCAGCAGTTACTCGGGGACAGCCTACGAGCAGTACTTC. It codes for CASSYSGTAYEQYF.

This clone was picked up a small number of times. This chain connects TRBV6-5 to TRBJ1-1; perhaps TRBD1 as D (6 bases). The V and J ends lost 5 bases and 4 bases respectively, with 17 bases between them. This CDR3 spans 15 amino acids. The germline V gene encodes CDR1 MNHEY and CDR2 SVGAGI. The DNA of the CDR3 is TGTGCCAGCAGTACCCCACGGGGGCCTGGCACTGAAGCTTTCTTT. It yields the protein CASSTPRGPGTEAFF.

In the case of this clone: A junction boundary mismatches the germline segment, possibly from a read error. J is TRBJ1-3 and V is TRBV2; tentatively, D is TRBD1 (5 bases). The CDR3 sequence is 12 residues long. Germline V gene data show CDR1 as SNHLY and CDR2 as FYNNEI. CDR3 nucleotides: TGTGCCTGCAGGGATACTGGAAACACCATATATTTT. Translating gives CACRDTGNTIYF.

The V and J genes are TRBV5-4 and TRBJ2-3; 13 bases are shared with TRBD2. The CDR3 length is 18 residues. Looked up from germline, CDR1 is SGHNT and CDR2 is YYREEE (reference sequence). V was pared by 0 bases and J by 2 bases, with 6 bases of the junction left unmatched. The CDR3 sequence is CASSLVRLAGGATDTQYF. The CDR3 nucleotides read TGTGCCAGCAGCTTGGTGAGACTAGCGGGGGGCGCCACAGATACGCAGTATTTT.

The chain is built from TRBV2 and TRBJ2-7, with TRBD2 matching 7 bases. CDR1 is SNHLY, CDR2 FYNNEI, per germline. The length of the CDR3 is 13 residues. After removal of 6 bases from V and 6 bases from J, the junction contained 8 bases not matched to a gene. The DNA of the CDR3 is TGTGCCAGCAGCCCTGAGAGGGAGGGCGAGCAGTACTTC. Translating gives CASSPEREGEQYF.

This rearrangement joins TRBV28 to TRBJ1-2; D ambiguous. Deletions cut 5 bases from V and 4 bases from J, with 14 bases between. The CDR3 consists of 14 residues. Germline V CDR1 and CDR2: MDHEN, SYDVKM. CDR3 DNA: TGTGCCAGCAGTCCTACCTCGGCATTCTATGGCTACACCTTC. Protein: CASSPTSAFYGYTF.

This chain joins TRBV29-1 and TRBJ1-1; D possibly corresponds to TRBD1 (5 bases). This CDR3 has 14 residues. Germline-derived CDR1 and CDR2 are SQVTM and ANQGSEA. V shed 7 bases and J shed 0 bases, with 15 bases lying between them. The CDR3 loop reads CSERGLSMNTEAFF. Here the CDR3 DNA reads TGCAGCGAAAGGGGCTTAAGCATGAACACTGAAGCTTTCTTT.

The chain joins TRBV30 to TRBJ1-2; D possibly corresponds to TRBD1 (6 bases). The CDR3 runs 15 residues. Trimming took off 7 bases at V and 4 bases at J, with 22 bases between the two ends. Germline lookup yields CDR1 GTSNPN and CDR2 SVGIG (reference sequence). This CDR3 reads CASNLIQGRGYGYTF. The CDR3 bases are TGTGCCTCGAACTTGATACAGGGCAGGGGCTATGGCTACACCTTC.

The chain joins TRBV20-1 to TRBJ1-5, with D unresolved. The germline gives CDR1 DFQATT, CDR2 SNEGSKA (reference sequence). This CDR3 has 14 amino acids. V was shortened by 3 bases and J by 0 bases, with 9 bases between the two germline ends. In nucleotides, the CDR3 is TGCAGTGCTAGTGTCGGGTATAGCAATCAGCCCCAGCATTTT. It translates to CSASVGYSNQPQHF.

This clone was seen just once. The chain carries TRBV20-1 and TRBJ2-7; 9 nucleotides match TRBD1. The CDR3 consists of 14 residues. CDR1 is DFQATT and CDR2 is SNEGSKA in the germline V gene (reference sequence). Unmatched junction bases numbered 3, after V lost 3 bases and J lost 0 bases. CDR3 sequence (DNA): TGCAGTGCTAGTGGGGACAGGGCCTCCTACGAGCAGTACTTC. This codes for CSASGDRASYEQYF.

CDR3 amino acids: CASSLEGFGRGRKSSHEQYF. The DNA of the CDR3 is TGTGCCAGCAGCTTAGAGGGTTTCGGGAGGGGGCGAAAATCGTCCCACGAGCAGTACTTC. V gene TRBV11-3 combines with J gene TRBJ2-7, with D possibly matching TRBD2 (8 bases). The length of the CDR3 is 20 residues. Germline V gene sequence: CDR1 SGHNT, CDR2 YENEEA. The V gene lost 0 bases and the J gene lost 5 bases, with 29 bases spanning the gap.

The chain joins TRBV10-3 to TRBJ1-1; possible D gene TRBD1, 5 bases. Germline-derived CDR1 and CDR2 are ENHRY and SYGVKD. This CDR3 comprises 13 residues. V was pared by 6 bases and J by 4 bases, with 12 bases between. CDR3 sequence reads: CAIRGTGGTEAFF. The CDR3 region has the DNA TGTGCCATCAGGGGGACCGGCGGCACTGAAGCTTTCTTT.

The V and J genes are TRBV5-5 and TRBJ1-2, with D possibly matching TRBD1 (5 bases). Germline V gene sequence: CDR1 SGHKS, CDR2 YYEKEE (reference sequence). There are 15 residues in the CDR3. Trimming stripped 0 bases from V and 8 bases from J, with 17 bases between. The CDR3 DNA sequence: TGTGCCAGCAGCTTGGATGTCAGGGAGTACGGAGGCTACACCTTC. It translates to CASSLDVREYGGYTF.

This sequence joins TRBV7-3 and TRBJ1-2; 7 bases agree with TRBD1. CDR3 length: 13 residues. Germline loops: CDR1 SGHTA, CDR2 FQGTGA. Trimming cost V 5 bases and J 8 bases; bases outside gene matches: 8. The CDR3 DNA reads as TGTGCCAGCAGCGGGGAACAGGGGATCGGCTACACCTTC. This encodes CASSGEQGIGYTF.

The CDR3 DNA is TGTGCCAGCAGCGAAGGACAGGGGTACGAGCAGTACTTC. Amino acids: CASSEGQGYEQYF. V gene TRBV9 combines with J gene TRBJ2-7, with 9 bases lining up with TRBD1. Trimming at V came to 3 bases and at J to 4 bases, leaving 2 bases not matched to a gene. The CDR3 length is 13 residues. Germline assignment: CDR1 SGDLS and CDR2 YYNGEE.

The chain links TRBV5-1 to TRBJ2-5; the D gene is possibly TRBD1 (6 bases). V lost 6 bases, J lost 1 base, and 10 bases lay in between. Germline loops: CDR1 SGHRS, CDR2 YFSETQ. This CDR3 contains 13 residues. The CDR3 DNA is TGCGCCAGCAAGGAGACAGGCCAAGAGACCCAGTACTTC. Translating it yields CASKETGQETQYF.

The CDR3 protein is CASSLGASGGTDTQYF. The CDR3 DNA follows: TGTGCCAGCAGCTTGGGGGCTAGCGGGGGGACAGATACGCAGTATTTT. The J gene is TRBJ2-3, the V gene TRBV5-4; 11 bases align to TRBD2. CDR1 and CDR2 from the germline V gene are SGHNT and YYREEE (reference sequence). This CDR3 has 16 amino acids. V lost 0 bases to trimming and J lost 3 bases; unmatched junction nucleotides: 3.

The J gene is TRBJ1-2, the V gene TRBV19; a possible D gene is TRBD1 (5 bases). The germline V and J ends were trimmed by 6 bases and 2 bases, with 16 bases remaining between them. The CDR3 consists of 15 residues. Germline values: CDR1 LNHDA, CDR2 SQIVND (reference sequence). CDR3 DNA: TGTGCCAGTAGACCGCGGGACGGACTAAACTATGGCTACACCTTC. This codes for CASRPRDGLNYGYTF.

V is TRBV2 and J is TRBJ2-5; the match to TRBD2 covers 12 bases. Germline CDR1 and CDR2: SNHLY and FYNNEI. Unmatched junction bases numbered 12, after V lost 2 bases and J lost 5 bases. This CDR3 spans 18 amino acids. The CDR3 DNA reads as TGTGCCAGCAGTGAAAGAGGGTGGCTAGCGGGGGGGCGTGAGACCCAGTACTTC. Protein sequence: CASSERGWLAGGRETQYF.

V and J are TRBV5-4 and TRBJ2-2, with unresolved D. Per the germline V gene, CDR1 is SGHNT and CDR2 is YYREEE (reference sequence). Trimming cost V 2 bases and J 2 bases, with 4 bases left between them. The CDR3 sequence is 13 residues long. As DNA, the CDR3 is TGTGCCAGCAGCTTCAGAAACACCGGGGAGCTGTTTTTT. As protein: CASSFRNTGELFF. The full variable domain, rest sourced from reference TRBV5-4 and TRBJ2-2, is ETGVTQSPTHLIKTRGQQVTLRCSSQSGHNTVSWYQQALGQGPQFIFQYYREEENGRGNFPPRFSGLQFPNYSSELNVNALELDDSALYLCASSFRNTGELFFGEGSRLTVL.

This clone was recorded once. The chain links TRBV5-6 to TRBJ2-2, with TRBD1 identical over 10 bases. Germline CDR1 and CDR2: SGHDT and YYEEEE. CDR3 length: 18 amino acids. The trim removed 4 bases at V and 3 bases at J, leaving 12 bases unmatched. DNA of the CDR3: TGTGCCAGCAGCCTAAGTGAGGGACAGGGGACGGACACCGGGGAGCTGTTTTTT. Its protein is CASSLSEGQGTDTGELFF.